This T cell receptor (beta chain) was found in a study of shared clonotypes between healthy human individuals. Each subset's genomic DNA was shared equally among a number of immunoSEQ plates. Per the original data handling: For the immunoSEQ data, sequences were junction-only without quality scores, so filtering differed. Assay used: immunoSEQ multiplex PCR; TCRdb lists only in-frame clones, some missing. Clone size and the V and J calls come from that table; the DNA yielded D and trimming. The profile covers about 680,000 clones, with approximately 73% appearing a single time and around 1.8% taken by the ten largest. Specimen: memory CD4+ T cells sorted from blood. Subset in this sample: CD45RA-negative fraction. The receptor was derived from a woman under 40 in good health.

The CDR3 protein is CASSLDSTYFYEQYF. The CDR3 coding sequence is TGTGCCAGCAGCTTAGATTCAACTTACTTTTACGAGCAGTACTTC. The V call is TRBV11-2, the J call TRBJ2-7; D is ambiguous. The germline gives CDR1 SGHAT, CDR2 FQNNGV. The CDR3 covers 15 residues. V lost 0 bases, J lost 4 bases, and 13 bases lay in between.